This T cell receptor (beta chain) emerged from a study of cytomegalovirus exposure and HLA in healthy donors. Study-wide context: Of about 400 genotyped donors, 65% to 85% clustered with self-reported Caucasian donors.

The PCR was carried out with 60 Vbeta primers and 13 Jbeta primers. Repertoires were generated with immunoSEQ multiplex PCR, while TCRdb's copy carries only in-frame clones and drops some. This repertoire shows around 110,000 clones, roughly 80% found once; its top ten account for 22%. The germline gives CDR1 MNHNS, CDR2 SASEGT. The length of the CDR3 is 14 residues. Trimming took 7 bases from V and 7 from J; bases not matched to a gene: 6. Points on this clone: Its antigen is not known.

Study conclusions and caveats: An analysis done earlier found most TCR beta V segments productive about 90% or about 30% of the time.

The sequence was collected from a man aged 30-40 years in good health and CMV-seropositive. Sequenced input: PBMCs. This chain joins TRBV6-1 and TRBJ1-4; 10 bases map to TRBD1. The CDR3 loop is CASNMDRGSEKLFF. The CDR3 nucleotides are TGTGCCAGCAATATGGACAGGGGGAGTGAAAAACTGTTTTTT.